The 19 T cell receptor beta chains presented below share a single source sample, sequenced in a study of T cell changes during pregnancy in multiple sclerosis. Profiled with immunoSEQ multiplex PCR; TCRdb holds only in-frame clones, not every one. Of approximately 52,000 clones in the sample, about 92% are singletons; the top ten hold around 0.25%. The material was CD4+ T cells from peripheral blood mononuclear cells, obtained in the third trimester of pregnancy. The receptors were sampled from a female donor with multiple sclerosis, enrolled in a pregnancy study.

The chain employs TRBV11-2 and TRBJ1-2; tentatively, D is TRBD1 (5 bases). Trimming removed 1 base at V and 8 bases at J, with 14 bases between. The germline CDR1 and CDR2 sequences are SGHAT and FQNNGV. This CDR3 region has 14 residues. Here the CDR3 DNA reads TGTGCCAGCAGCTTAGCTAAGCCCTCAGGGGGCTACACCTTC. The encoded protein is CASSLAKPSGGYTF.

The V call is TRBV5-1, the J call TRBJ2-3; 7 bases map to TRBD2. This CDR3 contains 14 residues. With 5 bases clipped from V and 6 bases from J, the junction kept 9 bases outside the gene matches. Germline V gene sequence: CDR1 SGHRS, CDR2 YFSETQ. CDR3 sequence: CASRLGLETDTQYF. The CDR3 coding sequence is TGCGCCAGCAGATTAGGACTAGAAACGGATACGCAGTATTTT. The whole variable domain, remainder taken from reference TRBV5-1 and TRBJ2-3, is KAGVTQTPRYLIKTRGQQVTLSCSPISGHRSVSWYQQTPGQGLQFLFEYFSETQRNKGNFPGRFSGRQFSNSRSEMNVSTLELGDSALYLCASRLGLETDTQYFGPGTRLTVL.

The table lists this clone with a few counts. This rearrangement joins TRBV14 to TRBJ1-2, with D perhaps matching TRBD1 (5 bases). The CDR3 spans 14 residues. Germline assignment: CDR1 SGHDN and CDR2 FVKESK. Deletions cut 4 bases from V and 8 bases from J, with 17 bases between. DNA of the CDR3: TGTGCCAGCAGCCCCGGAGGGGCGGACGGCGGCTACACCTTC. It specifies CASSPGGADGGYTF.

The chain carries TRBV5-6 and TRBJ2-1, with D unclear. V lost 1 base and J 13 bases, leaving 15 bases between the germline ends. The length of the CDR3 is 13 residues. Germline-derived CDR1 and CDR2 are SGHDT and YYEEEE. The CDR3 DNA follows: TGTGCCAGCAGCTTGAGGAGTGGGTTGTCACAGTTCTTC. Translating it yields CASSLRSGLSQFF.

CDR3 in amino acids: CASSVEERGIRNEQFF. In nucleotides, the CDR3 is TGTGCCAGCAGCGTAGAGGAGCGGGGGATTCGCAATGAGCAGTTCTTC. The chain carries TRBV9 and TRBJ2-1; 8 bases align to TRBD2. Looked up from germline, CDR1 is SGDLS and CDR2 is YYNGEE. V trimming: 0 bases; J trimming: 6 bases; junction bases outside the gene matches: 8. This CDR3 is built from 16 residues.

The chain links TRBV19 to TRBJ1-4; D is unresolved. The CDR3 has 13 residues. Germline V gene data show CDR1 as LNHDA and CDR2 as SQIVND (reference sequence). The V end was cut by 6 bases, the J end by 8 bases, with 13 bases between. CDR3 coding DNA: TGTGCCAGTAGGTCGTTGCTCTACGAAAAACTGTTTTTT. Its protein product is CASRSLLYEKLFF.

The table lists this clone with a count of one. This chain uses TRBV19 with TRBJ2-2; D uncertain. The CDR3 consists of 12 residues. Per germline, CDR1 LNHDA and CDR2 SQIVND (reference sequence). V lost 7 bases, J lost 3 bases, and 6 bases lay in between. The CDR3 coding sequence is TGTGCCAGTATGAGGCACACCGGGGAGCTGTTTTTT. Translated, it gives CASMRHTGELFF.

V usage is TRBV6-6 and J usage is TRBJ2-7, with 7 bases that match TRBD2. CDR1 and CDR2 from the germline V gene are MNHNY and SVGAGI (reference sequence). This CDR3 contains 14 residues. Trimming removed 6 bases from V and 7 bases from J; junction bases left unmatched: 12. The CDR3 DNA follows: TGTGCCAGCAGCGGGGGGAGGAGGACGGGAGAGCAGTACTTC. This codes for CASSGGRRTGEQYF.

A few counts support this clone. The gene calls are TRBV7-7 and TRBJ2-2; possibly TRBD1 for D (5 bases). The germline gives CDR1 SSHAT, CDR2 FNYEAQ (reference sequence). The CDR3 contains 16 residues. Trimming removed 3 bases at V and 2 bases at J, with 13 bases between. CDR3 DNA sequence: TGTGCCAGCAGCTTGTGGCAGGGCGGCAACACCGGGGAGCTGTTTTTT. Translation: CASSLWQGGNTGELFF.

V usage is TRBV5-4 and J usage is TRBJ2-2; 9 bases line up with TRBD2. Germline CDR1 reads SGHNT; CDR2 reads YYREEE (reference sequence). CDR3 length: 16 amino acids. Unmatched junction bases numbered 4, after V lost 0 bases and J lost 4 bases. Here the CDR3 DNA reads TGTGCCAGCAGCTTGGGCGGGAGGGCCATCACCGGGGAGCTGTTTTTT. It encodes CASSLGGRAITGELFF.

V gene TRBV30 combines with J gene TRBJ2-2, with a weak D call TRBD2 (5 bases). The germline V and J ends were trimmed by 1 base and 8 bases, with 11 bases remaining between them. This CDR3 spans 13 amino acids. Germline assignment: CDR1 GTSNPN and CDR2 SVGIG (reference sequence). The CDR3 is CAWSEGESGELFF. The CDR3 bases are TGTGCCTGGAGTGAGGGAGAGTCAGGGGAGCTGTTTTTT. The variable domain in full, with the rest retrieved from reference TRBV30 and TRBJ2-2, is SQTIHQWPATLVQPVGSPLSLECTVEGTSNPNLYWYRQAAGRGLQLLFYSVGIGQISSEVPQNLSASRPQDRQFILSSKKLLLSDSGFYLCAWSEGESGELFFGEGSRLTVL.

The rearrangement joins TRBV4-1 to TRBJ2-5; the D is unclear. The germline V and J ends were trimmed by 2 bases and 5 bases, with 9 bases remaining between them. The CDR3 is 13 amino acids. Germline-derived CDR1 and CDR2 are MGHRA and YSYEKL. The CDR3 is CASSQWLVETQYF. The CDR3 region has the DNA TGCGCCAGCAGCCAATGGCTGGTGGAGACCCAGTACTTC.

This chain joins TRBV30 and TRBJ1-2; 11 positions match TRBD1. CDR1 GTSNPN and CDR2 SVGIG come from the germline V gene (reference sequence). The CDR3 covers 13 residues. The ends lost 5 bases at V and 6 bases at J; junction bases unmatched: 5. DNA of the CDR3: TGTGCCTGGGGACAGGGGGCGGGTGATGGCTACACCTTC. Translating gives CAWGQGAGDGYTF.

This clone was recorded once. V gene TRBV19 combines with J gene TRBJ1-1; tentatively, D is TRBD1 (6 bases). The germline V and J ends were trimmed by 7 bases and 1 base, with 10 bases remaining between them. Germline lookup yields CDR1 LNHDA and CDR2 SQIVND (reference sequence). CDR3 length equals 13 residues. For the CDR3, the DNA is TGTGCCAGTAAGAACAGGGAGAACACTGAAGCTTTCTTT. It codes for CASKNRENTEAFF.

The V and J genes are TRBV7-2 and TRBJ2-3, with 7 positions matching TRBD2. The V gene end was trimmed by 2 bases and the J gene end by 0 bases; junction bases not matched to a gene: 2. Germline V gene lookup returns CDR1 SGHTA and CDR2 FQGNSA. The length of the CDR3 is 15 residues. CDR3 sequence (DNA): TGTGCCAGCAGCTTAATCGGGGGGAGCACAGATACGCAGTATTTT. Translating gives CASSLIGGSTDTQYF.

The chain joins TRBV5-1 to TRBJ1-2; TRBD1 matches 9 bases. The J segment lost 7 bases and the V segment lost 3 bases, leaving 7 bases of the junction unmatched. From germline, CDR1 is SGHRS and CDR2 YFSETQ. The CDR3 contains 14 residues. In DNA, the CDR3 is TGCGCCAGCAGCTCCACAGGGGGCTCAGTTGGCTACACCTTC. Protein product: CASSSTGGSVGYTF.

The CDR3 loop reads CASSLFGQAGYGYTF. For the CDR3, the DNA is TGTGCCAGTAGTCTCTTCGGGCAGGCGGGCTATGGCTACACCTTC. The chain links TRBV19 to TRBJ1-2; D remains unclear. Deletions cut 5 bases from V and 4 bases from J, with 17 bases between. Germline values: CDR1 LNHDA, CDR2 SQIVND (reference sequence). This CDR3 has 15 amino acids.

The gene calls are TRBV4-2 and TRBJ2-1; possibly TRBD1 for D (6 bases). The germline V gene encodes CDR1 LGHNA and CDR2 YNFKEQ. This CDR3 comprises 15 residues. Trimming stripped 1 base from V and 8 bases from J, with 15 bases between. The chain's CDR3 is CASSQVTGLKDEQFF. As DNA, the CDR3 is TGTGCCAGCAGCCAAGTTACAGGGTTAAAGGATGAGCAGTTCTTC.

V gene TRBV5-5 combines with J gene TRBJ1-1; possibly TRBD1 for D (6 bases). The CDR3 runs 15 residues. Germline CDR1 is SGHKS and CDR2 is YYEKEE (reference sequence). V was pared by 0 bases and J by 3 bases, with 12 bases between. The CDR3 spells CASSLVAGAYTEAFF. DNA for the CDR3: TGTGCCAGCAGCTTGGTGGCAGGGGCCTACACTGAAGCTTTCTTT.